These 23 T cell receptor beta chains came from one sample sequenced in a study of blood T cell repertoires in COVID-19. Clones were read by immunoSEQ multiplex PCR, and TCRdb kept only the in-frame ones, dropping some. The sample yields some 370,000 clones, 70% to 90% seen once. Input material: peripheral blood. Receptors were obtained from a woman aged 25 to 39 with COVID-19, enrolled during active disease.

This chain connects TRBV9 to TRBJ2-2; 7 nucleotides match TRBD1. In germline, CDR1 is SGDLS, CDR2 YYNGEE. This CDR3 is 15 amino acids long. V shed 3 bases and J 4 bases; nucleotides not matched to a gene: 6. The CDR3 DNA reads TGTGCCAGCAGCGGAGGGACAGCTGGCACCGGGGAGCTGTTTTTT. Residues: CASSGGTAGTGELFF.

CDR3 coding DNA: TGTGCCAGCAGTCCAGGCCCCACAGATACGCAGTATTTT. It specifies CASSPGPTDTQYF. The V gene is TRBV5-5, the J gene TRBJ2-3, with D unclear. V was shortened by 5 bases and J by 2 bases, with 9 bases between the two germline ends. Germline CDR1 SGHKS, CDR2 YYEKEE (reference sequence). The CDR3 runs 13 residues.

CDR3 protein: CASSKTGVLYNEQFF. In DNA form, the CDR3 reads TGTGCCAGCAGCAAGACGGGAGTCCTGTACAATGAGCAGTTCTTC. The chain employs TRBV5-4 and TRBJ2-1; D might be TRBD2 (6 bases). V was trimmed by 4 bases and J by 4 bases, leaving 15 bases between them. There are 15 residues in the CDR3. The V gene's germline CDR1 is SGHNT and CDR2 YYREEE (reference sequence).

The V call is TRBV6-6, the J call TRBJ1-5, with TRBD1 matching over 9 bases. The CDR3 contains 13 residues. The germline gives CDR1 MNHNY, CDR2 SVGAGI (reference sequence). V gave up 10 bases and J gave up 7 bases; unmatched junction bases: 8. The CDR3 nucleotides read TGTGCCATACAGGGGGCGAGAGGCCAGCCCCAGCATTTT. Its protein is CAIQGARGQPQHF.

The rearrangement joins TRBV5-4 to TRBJ2-2; a weak D match, TRBD1 (5 bases). The CDR3 runs to 16 residues. The germline V gene encodes CDR1 SGHNT and CDR2 YYREEE (reference sequence). Trimming removed 0 bases at V and 0 bases at J, with 9 bases between. Written as DNA, the CDR3 is TGTGCCAGCAGCTTGGACAGGAGCCCGAACACCGGGGAGCTGTTTTTT. Its protein product is CASSLDRSPNTGELFF.

The V call is TRBV4-1, the J call TRBJ2-1; D unclear. Trimming took off 0 bases at V and 0 bases at J, with 12 bases between the two ends. CDR1 and CDR2 (germline): MGHRA, YSYEKL. CDR3 length equals 17 residues. The CDR3 DNA reads as TGCGCCAGCAGCCAAGATCAACGGGTGGGCTCCTACAATGAGCAGTTCTTC. Translation: CASSQDQRVGSYNEQFF.

The count of this clone is one. The chain couples TRBV7-8 to TRBJ1-4; 8 nucleotides match TRBD1. Trimming cost V 5 bases and J 6 bases; bases outside gene matches: 5. Germline lookup yields CDR1 SGHVS and CDR2 FQNEAQ. The CDR3 is made up of 14 amino acids. The DNA for the CDR3 is TGTGCCAGCAGCCCTGGGACAGGTGATGAAAAACTGTTTTTT. This codes for CASSPGTGDEKLFF. Complete variable domain (other parts from reference TRBV7-8 and TRBJ1-4): GAGVSQSPRYKVAKRGQDVALRCDPISGHVSLFWYQQALGQGPEFLTYFQNEAQLDKSGLPSDRFFAERPEGSVSTLKIQRTQQEDSAVYLCASSPGTGDEKLFFGSGTQLSVL.

The V and J genes are TRBV6-5 and TRBJ1-2; perhaps TRBD1 as D (6 bases). Germline CDR1 is MNHEY and CDR2 is SVGAGI. The CDR3 sequence is 13 residues long. Trimming stripped 5 bases from V and 3 bases from J, with 10 bases between. CDR3 sequence: CASSTGFDYGYTF. The CDR3, as DNA: TGTGCCAGCAGTACAGGGTTTGACTATGGCTACACCTTC.

V gene TRBV28 combines with J gene TRBJ2-1, with 13 bases that match TRBD2. CDR1 is MDHEN, CDR2 SYDVKM, per germline. J gave up 10 bases and V 2 bases, and 8 bases lay outside the gene matches. CDR3 size: 16 residues. CDR3 region: CASSLMSTSGRDEQFF. The CDR3 DNA sequence: TGTGCCAGCAGTTTAATGTCCACTAGCGGGAGGGACGAGCAGTTCTTC. Together with reference TRBV28 and TRBJ2-1, the CDR3 gives the full variable domain: DVKVTQSSRYLVKRTGEKVFLECVQDMDHENMFWYRQDPGLGLRLIYFSYDVKMKEKGDIPEGYSVSREKKERFSLILESASTNQTSMYLCASSLMSTSGRDEQFFGPGTRLTVL.

This rearrangement joins TRBV6-2 or TRBV6-3 to TRBJ1-2, with D unclear. The V end lost 6 bases, the J end lost 5 bases, and 19 bases lay between the germline ends. Germline V CDR1 and CDR2: MNHEY, SVGEGT. The CDR3 runs to 15 residues. The CDR3 DNA follows: TGTGCCAGCAGCCCGGGCGCACGGATCAGATATGGCTACACCTTC. Protein: CASSPGARIRYGYTF.

This chain uses TRBV20-1 with TRBJ2-5; D possibly corresponds to TRBD2 (6 bases). The CDR3 consists of 14 residues. Germline assignment: CDR1 DFQATT and CDR2 SNEGSKA (reference sequence). V was clipped by 3 bases and J by 1 base, with 12 bases between them. The CDR3 protein is CSASHGGAQETQYF. CDR3 DNA sequence: TGCAGTGCTAGTCACGGCGGGGCCCAAGAGACCCAGTACTTC.

The chain recombines TRBV6-1 with TRBJ2-1, with 8 bases lining up with TRBD2. CDR1 MNHNS and CDR2 SASEGT come from the germline V gene. After removal of 2 bases from V and 5 bases from J, the junction contained 5 bases not matched to a gene. The CDR3 contains 15 residues. The CDR3 is CASSESLAGDNEQFF. The CDR3 bases are TGTGCCAGCAGTGAAAGTCTAGCGGGCGACAATGAGCAGTTCTTC.

The chain links TRBV15 to TRBJ2-1, with no clear D. The CDR3 contains 13 residues. Trimming took 0 bases from V and 8 from J, leaving 8 bases between them. Germline CDR1 is LNHNV and CDR2 is YYDKDF (reference sequence). CDR3: CATSRDVVYEQFF. CDR3 sequence (DNA): TGTGCCACCAGCAGAGATGTTGTCTATGAGCAGTTCTTC.

The CDR3 spells CSAQVLETQYF. The CDR3 nucleotides read TGCAGTGCACAGGTTTTGGAGACCCAGTACTTC. The chain carries TRBV20-1 and TRBJ2-5; weak D call: TRBD1 (5 bases). Trimming took off 6 bases at V and 5 bases at J, with 10 bases between the two ends. This CDR3 is 11 amino acids long. The germline CDR1 and CDR2 sequences are DFQATT and SNEGSKA (reference sequence).

The V and J genes are TRBV7-9 and TRBJ2-7, with 7 bases lining up with TRBD1. The CDR3 is made up of 14 amino acids. With V trimmed by 6 bases and J by 1 base, 6 bases remained unmatched. Germline lookup yields CDR1 SEHNR and CDR2 FQNEAQ (reference sequence). The CDR3: CASRFGGQSYEQYF. The CDR3 coding sequence is TGTGCCAGCAGATTTGGGGGACAGTCCTACGAGCAGTACTTC.

The genes are TRBV10-3 and TRBJ2-3; 14 positions match TRBD2. CDR3 length equals 16 residues. The V gene end was trimmed by 2 bases and the J gene end by 6 bases; junction bases not matched to a gene: 4. The germline V gene has CDR1 ENHRY and CDR2 SYGVKD. Here the CDR3 reads CAISEPGTSGSDTQYF. For the CDR3, the DNA is TGTGCCATCAGTGAGCCCGGGACTAGCGGGAGTGATACGCAGTATTTT.

The rearrangement joins TRBV7-9 to TRBJ2-7; D is perhaps TRBD2 (5 bases). The V gene lost 4 bases and the J gene lost 5 bases, with 9 bases spanning the gap. This CDR3 has 12 residues. Germline CDR1 and CDR2: SEHNR and FQNEAQ (reference sequence). The chain's CDR3 is CASSSEGDEQYF. The CDR3 coding sequence is TGTGCCAGCAGCTCCGAGGGTGACGAGCAGTACTTC.

V usage is TRBV6-2 or TRBV6-3 and J usage is TRBJ2-7, with 7 bases aligning to TRBD2. CDR3 length: 15 amino acids. In germline, CDR1 is MNHEY, CDR2 SVGEGT. V gave up 1 base and J gave up 5 bases; unmatched junction bases: 8. CDR3 protein: CASSYWAGERDEQYF. The CDR3 nucleotides read TGTGCCAGCAGTTACTGGGCGGGAGAAAGGGACGAGCAGTACTTC.

The J gene is TRBJ2-7, the V gene TRBV6-6; the match to TRBD1 covers 7 bases. CDR3 length: 12 amino acids. Per the germline V gene, CDR1 is MNHNY and CDR2 is SVGAGI (reference sequence). The V segment lost 6 bases and the J segment 8 bases; nucleotides outside the gene matches: 7. Here the CDR3 DNA reads TGTGCCAGCAGCGCCCTGACAGGGCAGCAGTACTTC. Amino acid sequence: CASSALTGQQYF.

J is TRBJ1-2 and V is TRBV5-8; TRBD1 aligns across 8 bases. The CDR3 is 15 amino acids. Losses at the gene ends were 4 bases for V and 0 bases for J; bases not matched to a gene: 5. Germline assignment: CDR1 SGHTS and CDR2 YDEGEE. The CDR3 sequence: CASSKGQGANYGYTF. The CDR3 DNA follows: TGTGCCAGCAGCAAAGGACAGGGAGCTAACTATGGCTACACCTTC.

This chain links TRBV13 with TRBJ1-1; tentative D call: TRBD1 (5 bases). V gave up 5 bases and J gave up 8 bases, with 12 bases separating them. This CDR3 contains 12 residues. Germline V gene lookup returns CDR1 PRHDT and CDR2 FYEKMQ (reference sequence). In nucleotides, the CDR3 is TGTGCCAGCAGCCCAGGGCCCCTCGAAGCTTTCTTT. This translates into CASSPGPLEAFF.

DNA for the CDR3: TGTGCCTGGAGTAGGGGCCGAAGCTACGAGCAGTACTTC. Encoded protein: CAWSRGRSYEQYF. The gene calls are TRBV30 and TRBJ2-7, with a possible D match to TRBD1 (5 bases). The CDR3 totals 13 residues. V lost 2 bases and J 3 bases, leaving 11 bases between the germline ends. Germline V gene sequence: CDR1 GTSNPN, CDR2 SVGIG (reference sequence). Filled out from reference TRBV30 and TRBJ2-7, the complete variable domain reads SQTIHQWPATLVQPVGSPLSLECTVEGTSNPNLYWYRQAAGRGLQLLFYSVGIGQISSEVPQNLSASRPQDRQFILSSKKLLLSDSGFYLCAWSRGRSYEQYFGPGTRLTVT.

The rearrangement joins TRBV7-2 to TRBJ1-5; D is perhaps TRBD1 (5 bases). Deletions cut 8 bases from V and 6 bases from J, with 14 bases between. The CDR3 has 13 amino acids. CDR1 and CDR2 from the germline V gene are SGHTA and FQGNSA. CDR3 residues: CASGAKVGQPQHF. CDR3 bases: TGTGCCAGCGGGGCCAAGGTCGGTCAGCCCCAGCATTTT. The variable domain in full, with the rest retrieved from reference TRBV7-2 and TRBJ1-5, is GAGVSQSPSNKVTEKGKDVELRCDPISGHTALYWYRQSLGQGLEFLIYFQGNSAPDKSGLPSDRFSAERTGGSVSTLTIQRTQQEDSAVYLCASGAKVGQPQHFGDGTRLSIL.